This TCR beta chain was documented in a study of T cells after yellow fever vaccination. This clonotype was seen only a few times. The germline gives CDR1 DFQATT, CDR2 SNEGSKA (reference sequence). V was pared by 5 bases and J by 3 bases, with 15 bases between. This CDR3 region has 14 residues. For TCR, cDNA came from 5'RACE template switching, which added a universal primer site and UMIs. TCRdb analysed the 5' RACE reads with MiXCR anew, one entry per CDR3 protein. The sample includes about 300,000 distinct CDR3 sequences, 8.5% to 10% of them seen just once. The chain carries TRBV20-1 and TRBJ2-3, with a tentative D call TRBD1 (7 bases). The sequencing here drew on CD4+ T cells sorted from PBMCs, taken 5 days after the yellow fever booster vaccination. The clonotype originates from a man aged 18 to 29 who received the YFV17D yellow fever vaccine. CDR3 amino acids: CSALWQGGTDTQYF. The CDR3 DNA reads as TGCAGTGCTCTTTGGCAGGGGGGTACAGATACGCAGTATTTT.